Given below is one T cell receptor (beta chain) in context. In its sample, this clone was seen a few times. What antigen it recognizes has not been identified. No base-level quality is on record; no much larger clone is a single base apart. These data come from a study of CD8+ T cells in alopecia areata (dated by TCRdb to between 2017 and 2018). At the level of the whole study: Treated patients were enrolled in an open-label pilot trial of oral tofacitinib at 5 to 10 mg twice daily for moderate-to-severe alopecia areata. Patients stayed on tofacitinib for 6 to 18 months and then had 6 months of follow-up off drug so that delayed response and recurrence could be assessed. In treated patients, disease severity was measured using the SALT score, which gives the percentage of scalp surface area affected. High-throughput TCRbeta sequencing was used to examine T cell clonal expansion in alopecia areata in both the C3H/HeJ mouse model and human patients. In humans, TCRbeta sequencing was performed on scalp tissue and on sorted CD4+ and CD8+ peripheral blood T cells from healthy controls and from patients with patchy or totalis/universalis alopecia areata. Tofacitinib-treated patients had biopsies at baseline and at 4 and 24 weeks of treatment, with a later scalp biopsy in several patients. Scalp clonality was compared across normal scalp (n=4), patchy alopecia areata scalp (n=8), and alopecia totalis/universalis scalp (n=8). RNA was extracted with the PAXgene miRNA kit for fixed scalp, the miRNeasy kit for PBMCs, and the RNeasy kit for mouse skin. TCRbeta CDR3 regions were amplified by immunoSEQ multiplex PCR using 35 Vbeta forward and 13 Jbeta reverse primers. Here is what the overall study found, with its caveats: TCR sequences shared between patients were less clear than in mice, possibly partly because of HLA diversity in the patient population. Unlike mouse skin, which is dominated by gammadelta T cells, normal human skin has resident alphabeta T cells that are also sequenced, and this complicates analysis of the scalp TCR repertoire. The treated cohort was small, with a single nonresponder, so links between baseline CD8+ expansion and response need larger studies. Tofacitinib significantly lowered scalp clonality and the number of expanded CD8+ clones among the top 100 scalp clones. Lesional scalp, especially in alopecia totalis/universalis, showed higher clonality and more expanded CD8+ clones than normal scalp, suggesting antigenic drive. During tofacitinib treatment, many expanded lesional clones stuck around in both scalp and blood, and this persistence may partly explain why relapse happens after treatment is stopped.

The germline V gene yields SGHDN for CDR1 and FVKESK for CDR2. Inclusive of the bounding cysteine and phenylalanine, the CDR3 is 13 residues long. The CDR3 DNA has 39 bases and is translated from base 1. Trimming costs V 3 bases and J 2 bases, and their ends lie 7 bases apart. Libraries were built with the immunoSEQ multiplex PCR assay. To provide template for TCR sequencing, every sample had RNA extracted and reverse transcribed into cDNA. SuperScript III was used for first-strand cDNA synthesis, primed with a 2:1 mix of oligo-dT and random hexamers. Amplification bias was assessed with a synthetic immune receptor repertoire, and residual bias was removed computationally. Turning to the authors' computational methods: Raw reads were preprocessed to remove errors, and CDR3 was defined by IMGT conventions from the conserved cysteine to phenylalanine. Clonality was computed by normalizing Shannon entropy by log2 of the number of productive unique TCRs and subtracting the result from 1. Whether scalp clones were CD4 or CD8 was inferred by matching scalp TCRbeta sequences against CD4 and CD8 repertoires sorted from blood. What TCRdb holds here is the immuneACCESS table cut down to in-frame rearrangements. Part of the clones is not present; checked against another copy, under half of the missing clones reflect an unresolved V gene, and the others are unexplained. The DNA was the basis for D and trimming; V, J and clone size are from that table. For this sample the table gives 170,000 or so clones, of which about three fifths were detected only once. The ten largest clones capture 0.9% to 1% of the sample.

The sample's time point label, in plain terms: less than five weeks on oral tofacitinib. The treatment or condition label on this specimen signifies: oral pan-JAK inhibitor, 5-10 mg twice daily. Peripheral blood and lesional scalp punch biopsies were obtained from patients with alopecia areata. PBMCs were separated by density centrifugation and stained for CD3, CD4 and CD8, after which CD4+ and CD8+ T cells were sorted on a FACSAria. The sequencing here drew on CD4+ T cells sorted from blood, taken at week 4, from a patient treated with tofacitinib. This receptor was identified in a human donor with alopecia areata. The sequence joins TRBV14 to TRBJ1-1, with TRBD1 perhaps the D gene, on 5 matching bases. The DNA sequence follows: TGTGCCAGCAGCCAGGGGCGAAACACTGAAGCTTTCTTT. It encodes CASSQGRNTEAFF.